Presented here are 27 T cell receptor beta chains from one specimen sequenced in a study of cytomegalovirus exposure and HLA in healthy donors. Produced via immunoSEQ multiplex PCR; TCRdb's table is partial and in-frame only. The sample lists almost 70,000 clones; roughly 95% were seen once. Sequenced material: PBMCs. Receptor source: a woman younger than 30 in good health and CMV-seropositive.

This clone was seen a single time. The chain combines TRBV28 with TRBJ2-7; perhaps TRBD2 as D (6 bases). This CDR3 contains 13 residues. Germline V CDR1 and CDR2: MDHEN, SYDVKM. V was shortened by 2 bases and J by 7 bases, with 12 bases between the two germline ends. CDR3 coding DNA: TGTGCCAGCAGTTTAGGGGGGTTTGGGGAGCAGTACTTC. Its translation is CASSLGGFGEQYF. The whole variable domain, filled in from reference TRBV28 and TRBJ2-7, reads DVKVTQSSRYLVKRTGEKVFLECVQDMDHENMFWYRQDPGLGLRLIYFSYDVKMKEKGDIPEGYSVSREKKERFSLILESASTNQTSMYLCASSLGGFGEQYFGPGTRLTVT.

The chain joins TRBV2 to TRBJ2-5, with 7 bases lining up with TRBD2. J gave up 5 bases and V 7 bases, and 10 bases lay outside the gene matches. The CDR3 covers 14 residues. The germline CDR1 and CDR2 sequences are SNHLY and FYNNEI. The CDR3 is CASTWFQGGETQYF. The CDR3 DNA follows: TGTGCCAGCACGTGGTTCCAGGGAGGGGAGACCCAGTACTTC.

The V and J genes are TRBV2 and TRBJ2-7; 8 positions match TRBD1. V gave up 6 bases and J gave up 5 bases; unmatched junction bases: 12. Germline values: CDR1 SNHLY, CDR2 FYNNEI. The CDR3 runs 15 residues. CDR3 coding DNA: TGTGCCAGCAGGATACTCACCGGGACAGGAGACGAGCAGTACTTC. Its translation is CASRILTGTGDEQYF.

The chain couples TRBV7-9 to TRBJ2-1; 7 positions match TRBD2. The length of the CDR3 is 15 residues. V lost 5 bases and J lost 5; bases outside the gene matches: 9. Germline CDR1 reads SEHNR; CDR2 reads FQNEAQ (reference sequence). Written as DNA, the CDR3 is TGTGCCAGCAGCGATCCCTTGGGGGGGAACAATGAGCAGTTCTTC. The encoded protein is CASSDPLGGNNEQFF.

CDR3 sequence: CASSQDLLAVYTDTQYF. The DNA of the CDR3 is TGCGCCAGCAGCCAAGATCTCCTGGCGGTCTACACAGATACGCAGTATTTT. V is TRBV4-3 and J is TRBJ2-3; D remains ambiguous. Germline V CDR1 and CDR2: LGHNA, YSLEER. The CDR3 spans 17 residues. Trimming took 0 bases from V and 2 from J, leaving 15 bases between them.

The chain employs TRBV28 and TRBJ2-7, with 8 bases fitting TRBD1. Germline V gives CDR1 MDHEN, CDR2 SYDVKM. V was pared by 3 bases and J by 4 bases, with 5 bases of the junction left unmatched. This CDR3 comprises 14 residues. This CDR3 reads CASSLEQGEYEQYF. The DNA for the CDR3 is TGTGCCAGCAGTTTGGAACAGGGGGAGTACGAGCAGTACTTC.

The genes are TRBV28 and TRBJ1-5; 9 positions agree with TRBD1. Germline lookup yields CDR1 MDHEN and CDR2 SYDVKM. V dropped 10 bases and J dropped 10; count of bases not matched to a gene: 14. This CDR3 has 14 residues. The CDR3 nucleotides read TGTGCCACCCAATGGGACAGGGACGATCTACCCCAGCATTTT. Its translation: CATQWDRDDLPQHF.

The chain employs TRBV7-9 and TRBJ2-7, with 12 bases that match TRBD2. Germline trimming cut 4 bases from V and 3 bases from J; bases unmatched to any gene: 16. CDR1 is SEHNR and CDR2 is FQNEAQ in the germline V gene (reference sequence). The CDR3 consists of 19 residues. The CDR3 coding sequence is TGTGCCAGCAGCTCATTTCCGGACCCGGGACTAGCGGGCCTCTACGAGCAGTACTTC. Protein product: CASSSFPDPGLAGLYEQYF. Full variable domain (missing parts from reference TRBV7-9 and TRBJ2-7): DTGVSQNPRHKITKRGQNVTFRCDPISEHNRLYWYRQTLGQGPEFLTYFQNEAQLEKSRLLSDRFSAERPKGSFSTLEIQRTEQGDSAMYLCASSSFPDPGLAGLYEQYFGPGTRLTVT.

V usage is TRBV5-3 and J usage is TRBJ2-7; D gene uncertain. TRBV5-3 is designated an ORF whose function remains uncertain. The CDR3 is 16 residues long. V lost 1 base and J 1 base, leaving 15 bases between the germline ends. The DNA for the CDR3 is TGTGCCAGAAGCTTGCAACTAAGATCGAATTCCTACGAGCAGTACTTC. This translates into CARSLQLRSNSYEQYF.

The count of this clone is one. The DNA for the CDR3 is TGTGCCAGCAGTTACTCTTCCAGTCCTTTCTACGAGCAGTACTTC. Protein sequence: CASSYSSSPFYEQYF. The V and J genes are TRBV6-6 and TRBJ2-7; D is ambiguous. The CDR3 contains 15 residues. Germline values: CDR1 MNHNY, CDR2 SVGAGI (reference sequence). Between the trimmed V and J ends, which lost 0 bases and 3 bases, there was a span of 12 bases.

J is TRBJ2-7 and V is TRBV11-3; 8 bases fit TRBD2. Losses at the gene ends were 5 bases for V and 6 bases for J; bases not matched to a gene: 9. CDR1 is SGHNT, CDR2 YENEEA, per germline. The length of the CDR3 is 14 residues. This CDR3 reads CASSPAGEGSEQYF. DNA of the CDR3: TGTGCCAGCAGCCCAGCGGGAGAAGGGAGCGAGCAGTACTTC.

V and J are TRBV7-3 and TRBJ2-2, with D possibly matching TRBD2 (6 bases). V lost 5 bases and J lost 0, with 10 bases in between. The CDR3 totals 15 residues. Germline loops: CDR1 SGHTA, CDR2 FQGTGA. This chain's CDR3 is CASSPGLTNTGELFF. In DNA form, the CDR3 reads TGTGCCAGCAGCCCCGGACTAACGAACACCGGGGAGCTGTTTTTT.

V gene TRBV19 combines with J gene TRBJ2-7; perhaps TRBD2 as D (6 bases). Germline V gene sequence: CDR1 LNHDA, CDR2 SQIVND (reference sequence). The CDR3 spans 13 residues. Trimming stripped 6 bases from V and 1 base from J, with 10 bases between. The CDR3 nucleotides read TGTGCCAGTAGCTCGGCGGGATCCTACGAGCAGTACTTC. It specifies CASSSAGSYEQYF.

This rearrangement joins TRBV9 to TRBJ1-1; tentatively, D is TRBD1 (6 bases). Germline lookup yields CDR1 SGDLS and CDR2 YYNGEE. Deletions cut 0 bases from V and 4 bases from J, with 7 bases between. CDR3 size: 13 residues. The CDR3 region is CASSVDRATEAFF. CDR3 bases: TGTGCCAGCAGCGTAGACAGGGCCACTGAAGCTTTCTTT.

The chain has TRBV9 and TRBJ2-3; TRBD2 matches 16 bases. In germline, CDR1 is SGDLS, CDR2 YYNGEE. The CDR3 consists of 18 residues. V shed 2 bases, J shed 3 bases, and the junction held 6 bases outside the gene matches. In DNA, the CDR3 is TGTGCCAGCAGCGTTCCGGGACTAGCGGGAGGGCCTACAGATACGCAGTATTTT. Its translation: CASSVPGLAGGPTDTQYF.

The rearrangement links TRBV6-5 to TRBJ2-7, with a tentative D call TRBD1 (5 bases). The V gene's germline CDR1 is MNHEY and CDR2 SVGAGI. V was shortened by 6 bases and J by 4 bases, with 16 bases between the two germline ends. The CDR3 totals 14 residues. CDR3 bases: TGTGCCAGCAGCCGAATGCAGGGCCCGTACGAGCAGTACTTC. Its protein product is CASSRMQGPYEQYF.

This clone has a single count. The chain has TRBV7-9 and TRBJ2-3; D perhaps matches TRBD2 (5 bases). CDR3 length: 16 amino acids. V was pared by 3 bases and J by 3 bases, with 16 bases between. CDR1 SEHNR and CDR2 FQNEAQ come from the germline V gene (reference sequence). The CDR3 region is CASSFPVGEGTDTQYF. The CDR3 region has the DNA TGTGCCAGCAGCTTTCCCGTGGGCGAGGGAACAGATACGCAGTATTTT.

J is TRBJ2-1 and V is TRBV10-3; TRBD2 might be the D (6 bases). The CDR3 runs to 16 residues. Germline V gene data show CDR1 as ENHRY and CDR2 as SYGVKD. V was cut by 0 bases and J by 4 bases, with 13 bases left in between. The CDR3 DNA reads TGTGCCATCAGTGAGTCCCGCGCGGGGATTTACAATGAGCAGTTCTTC. Protein sequence: CAISESRAGIYNEQFF.

This sequence joins TRBV7-3 and TRBJ2-1; a weak D match, TRBD1 (5 bases). The V end was cut by 1 base, the J end by 9 bases, with 16 bases between. This CDR3 contains 15 residues. Germline V gives CDR1 SGHTA, CDR2 FQGTGA. The CDR3 region is CASSLMGDRVGEQFF. CDR3 DNA: TGTGCCAGCAGCTTAATGGGTGACAGAGTGGGTGAGCAGTTCTTC.

This sequence joins TRBV5-1 and TRBJ2-6; possibly TRBD1 for D (6 bases). CDR1 and CDR2 (germline): SGHRS, YFSETQ. The CDR3 runs to 15 residues. Deletions cut 0 bases from V and 2 bases from J, with 6 bases between. The CDR3 DNA reads as TGCGCCAGCAGCTTGGCAGGGGCTGGGGCCAACGTCCTGACTTTC. This sequence encodes CASSLAGAGANVLTF.

The chain joins TRBV11-2 to TRBJ2-2; 8 nucleotides line up with TRBD2. CDR1 is SGHAT, CDR2 FQNNGV, per germline. The length of the CDR3 is 14 residues. Trimming cost V 6 bases and J 7 bases; bases outside gene matches: 7. CDR3 loop: CASSQRLAGGELFF. As DNA, the CDR3 is TGTGCCAGCAGTCAGCGCCTAGCGGGCGGGGAGCTGTTTTTT.

The chain combines TRBV7-9 with TRBJ1-4, with 7 positions matching TRBD1. Germline CDR1 and CDR2: SEHNR and FQNEAQ (reference sequence). Trimming cost V 3 bases and J 3 bases; bases outside gene matches: 10. This CDR3 has 17 amino acids. In nucleotides, the CDR3 is TGTGCCAGCAGCTTCCCCAAAAACAGGGGACCTAATGAAAAACTGTTTTTT. The encoded protein is CASSFPKNRGPNEKLFF.

This chain's CDR3 is CATSRLPQSNEKLFF. As DNA, the CDR3 is TGTGCCACCAGCAGATTGCCCCAGTCTAATGAAAAACTGTTTTTT. The chain links TRBV15 to TRBJ1-4; D unresolved. V was pared by 2 bases and J by 3 bases, with 10 bases between. The CDR3 loop spans 15 amino acids. Germline CDR1 LNHNV, CDR2 YYDKDF (reference sequence).

The V and J genes are TRBV5-5 and TRBJ2-7, with unresolved D. Per the germline V gene, CDR1 is SGHKS and CDR2 is YYEKEE (reference sequence). CDR3 length equals 15 residues. Deletions cut 2 bases from V and 3 bases from J, with 15 bases between. CDR3 amino acids: CASSFHYSGVYEQYF. In nucleotides, the CDR3 is TGTGCCAGCAGCTTCCACTACTCTGGAGTCTACGAGCAGTACTTC.

This clone was seen a handful of times. V gene TRBV6-5 combines with J gene TRBJ2-1; possible D gene TRBD1, 6 bases. The CDR3 is 15 residues long. Germline V CDR1 and CDR2: MNHEY, SVGAGI. Trimming pared 2 bases from V and 6 bases from J, leaving 14 bases between. As DNA, the CDR3 is TGTGCCAGCAGTTACGGAACAGGGTGGAGCAATGAGCAGTTCTTC. It yields the protein CASSYGTGWSNEQFF.

The chain couples TRBV7-2 to TRBJ2-5; TRBD2 might be the D (5 bases). Trimming left V 5 bases short and J 6 bases short, with 16 bases between. This CDR3 contains 14 residues. CDR1 and CDR2 from the germline V gene are SGHTA and FQGNSA. CDR3 DNA: TGTGCCAGCAGCCCGGGGTACGGGAAACAGACCCAGTACTTC. The encoded protein is CASSPGYGKQTQYF.

The chain employs TRBV30 and TRBJ2-5, with 9 bases fitting TRBD2. The V and J ends lost 1 base and 5 bases, in that order; junction bases with no gene match: 8. The CDR3 consists of 15 residues. The V gene's germline CDR1 is GTSNPN and CDR2 SVGIG (reference sequence). The CDR3 spells CAWSAPAGGRETQYF. The CDR3 bases are TGTGCCTGGAGTGCCCCAGCGGGAGGAAGGGAGACCCAGTACTTC. Full variable domain (remainder filled in from reference TRBV30 and TRBJ2-5): SQTIHQWPATLVQPVGSPLSLECTVEGTSNPNLYWYRQAAGRGLQLLFYSVGIGQISSEVPQNLSASRPQDRQFILSSKKLLLSDSGFYLCAWSAPAGGRETQYFGPGTRLLVL.